These 20 T cell receptor beta chains came from one sample sequenced in a study of post-analysis software for immune sequencing data. Whole-study results and caveats: With TRBV5-6, TRBV5-1 and TRBV20-1 included, about 5 TRBV segments were more frequent in patients than in controls.

Every TCR beta cDNA library bore unique molecular identifiers. TCRdb reprocessed the PCR reads with MiXCR, giving one entry per CDR3 protein. The sample consists of 750,000 to 950,000 distinct CDR3 sequences, around 53% of them appearing once. No antigen has been identified for these receptors. Material: blood. The source is a girl between 5 and 17 years old with multiple sclerosis.

The table lists this clonotype with a few counts. This sequence joins TRBV20-1 and TRBJ2-3; 8 nucleotides match TRBD2. The CDR3 consists of 14 residues. The V gene's germline CDR1 is DFQATT and CDR2 SNEGSKA (reference sequence). V shed 4 bases and J 0 bases; nucleotides not matched to a gene: 3. Written as DNA, the CDR3 is TGCAGTGCTACCACTAGCGGTAGCACAGATACGCAGTATTTT. Protein sequence: CSATTSGSTDTQYF.

The rearrangement joins TRBV6-5 to TRBJ1-4; 7 bases map to TRBD1. Germline assignment: CDR1 MNHEY and CDR2 SVGAGI. V was pared by 4 bases and J by 7 bases, with 6 bases of the junction left unmatched. The length of the CDR3 is 14 residues. CDR3 sequence reads: CASSSQTGAEKLFF. In nucleotides, the CDR3 is TGTGCCAGCAGTTCCCAAACAGGGGCTGAAAAACTGTTTTTT.

Written as DNA, the CDR3 is TGTGCCAGCAGTCGGCGCCAGCCTAATTGGGATGAGCAGTTCTTC. Protein sequence: CASSRRQPNWDEQFF. The rearrangement joins TRBV28 to TRBJ2-1, with no clear D. This CDR3 contains 15 residues. Germline V gene data show CDR1 as MDHEN and CDR2 as SYDVKM. The V and J ends lost 5 bases and 8 bases respectively, with 19 bases between them.

The V gene is TRBV25-1, the J gene TRBJ1-2; 8 positions agree with TRBD1. Germline V gene sequence: CDR1 MGHDK, CDR2 SYGVNS. This CDR3 spans 14 amino acids. The J segment lost 6 bases and the V segment lost 0 bases, leaving 3 bases of the junction unmatched. CDR3 sequence reads: CASSEYQGADGYTF. The DNA for the CDR3 is TGTGCCAGCAGTGAATACCAGGGGGCGGATGGCTACACCTTC.

The CDR3 protein is CSASPGTGDEQYF. The CDR3 DNA is TGCAGTGCTAGTCCCGGGACAGGGGATGAGCAGTACTTC. The chain carries TRBV20-1 and TRBJ2-5, with TRBD1 matching over 10 bases. Germline CDR1 is DFQATT and CDR2 is SNEGSKA (reference sequence). This CDR3 is 13 amino acids long. With 3 bases clipped from V and 11 bases from J, the junction kept 9 bases outside the gene matches.

This clonotype has only a few counts. The chain couples TRBV20-1 to TRBJ2-7; TRBD2 matches 8 bases. The J call may be in error: the DNA end matches TRBJ2-4 better. Germline CDR1 reads DFQATT; CDR2 reads SNEGSKA (reference sequence). This CDR3 has 13 residues. The CDR3 is CSAVHQTSDIQYF. The CDR3 DNA reads as TGCAGTGCCGTACACCAGACTAGCGACATTCAGTACTTC.

J is TRBJ2-1 and V is TRBV10-3; D ambiguous. Germline V gene lookup returns CDR1 ENHRY and CDR2 SYGVKD. The V end lost 0 bases, the J end lost 7 bases, and 19 bases lay between the germline ends. The CDR3 sequence is 17 residues long. The CDR3, as DNA: TGTGCCATCAGTGAGTCGAGTTACGAGGAAGGACGGAATGAGCAGTTCTTC. Residues: CAISESSYEEGRNEQFF.

This clonotype appeared once. This chain uses TRBV3-1 with TRBJ2-7; 14 nucleotides agree with TRBD2. V lost 5 bases to trimming and J lost 5 bases; unmatched junction nucleotides: 5. The V gene's germline CDR1 is LGHDT and CDR2 YNNKEL (reference sequence). There are 15 residues in the CDR3. CDR3 DNA: TGTGCCAGCAGCTTCCCGGGACTAGCGGGAGACGAGCAGTACTTC. This sequence encodes CASSFPGLAGDEQYF.

A few counts support this clonotype. CDR3 loop: CSGGEGQGAGKFF. CDR3 DNA sequence: TGCAGCGGGGGAGAGGGACAGGGGGCCGGGAAGTTCTTC. The chain recombines TRBV29-1 with TRBJ2-1; 12 bases agree with TRBD1. The CDR3 totals 13 residues. With V trimmed by 7 bases and J by 14 bases, 12 bases remained unmatched. CDR1 and CDR2 (germline): SQVTM, ANQGSEA.

This clonotype was counted only a few times. The CDR3 DNA sequence: TGCAGTGCTGGCCGACAGACGATGAACACTGAAGCTTTCTTT. It yields the protein CSAGRQTMNTEAFF. This chain connects TRBV20-1 to TRBJ1-1, with D perhaps TRBD1 (5 bases). The CDR3 totals 14 residues. V was clipped by 5 bases and J by 0 bases, with 13 bases between them. Germline CDR1 reads DFQATT; CDR2 reads SNEGSKA (reference sequence).

Only a few counts were recorded for this clonotype. The chain combines TRBV20-1 with TRBJ2-7; D not resolved. The CDR3 runs 11 residues. Germline V lookup: CDR1 DFQATT, CDR2 SNEGSKA (reference sequence). Trimming took off 3 bases at V and 8 bases at J, with 11 bases between the two ends. The CDR3 sequence is CSASSGPQQYF. The CDR3, as DNA: TGCAGTGCTAGCTCCGGTCCCCAGCAGTACTTC.

The V gene is TRBV12-3 or TRBV12-4, the J gene TRBJ1-2; tentative D call: TRBD1 (5 bases). Trimming removed 8 bases at V and 5 bases at J, with 15 bases between. The CDR3 totals 13 residues. The CDR3 DNA reads as TGTGCCAGCGGGCCGGGACCTACTTATGGCTACACCTTC. Translating it yields CASGPGPTYGYTF.

The J gene is TRBJ1-2, the V gene TRBV5-5, with 7 bases lining up with TRBD1. J gave up 5 bases and V 0 bases, and 7 bases lay outside the gene matches. The germline CDR1 and CDR2 sequences are SGHKS and YYEKEE (reference sequence). The CDR3 length is 15 residues. CDR3 amino acids: CASSLDRGEVYGYTF. The CDR3 region has the DNA TGTGCCAGCAGCTTGGACAGGGGAGAAGTTTATGGCTACACCTTC. The complete variable domain, with remaining parts taken from reference TRBV5-5 and TRBJ1-2, reads DAGVTQSPTHLIKTRGQQVTLRCSPISGHKSVSWYQQVLGQGPQFIFQYYEKEERGRGNFPDRFSARQFPNYSSELNVNALLLGDSALYLCASSLDRGEVYGYTFGSGTRLTVV.

The V and J genes are TRBV29-1 and TRBJ1-2, with 10 bases aligning to TRBD1. This CDR3 has 14 residues. V shed 4 bases and J 4 bases; nucleotides not matched to a gene: 6. Germline V gene sequence: CDR1 SQVTM, CDR2 ANQGSEA. The CDR3, as DNA: TGCAGCGTTGGGAGGACAGGGGGAATCTATGGCTACACCTTC. It yields the protein CSVGRTGGIYGYTF.

This chain uses TRBV9 with TRBJ2-3; the D is unclear. The CDR3 covers 14 residues. Germline CDR1 is SGDLS and CDR2 is YYNGEE. Trimming removed 6 bases from V and 0 bases from J, with 11 bases in between. The CDR3 coding sequence is TGTGCCAGCACCGACGGACGGAGCACAGATACGCAGTATTTT. It specifies CASTDGRSTDTQYF.

The CDR3 DNA is TGTGCCAGCAGCGACCGGGTCGGACTTCTGTATGGCTACACCTTC. This codes for CASSDRVGLLYGYTF. The rearrangement uses TRBV5-4 and TRBJ1-2, with unresolved D. V lost 4 bases, J lost 5 bases, and 18 bases lay in between. The CDR3 sequence is 15 residues long. Germline values: CDR1 SGHNT, CDR2 YYREEE (reference sequence).

The chain combines TRBV5-1 with TRBJ1-5; 8 bases are a match to TRBD1. The CDR3 contains 14 residues. V was pared by 0 bases and J by 5 bases, with 1 base of the junction left unmatched. Germline values: CDR1 SGHRS, CDR2 YFSETQ. The CDR3 loop is CASSLATGDQPQHF. In DNA form, the CDR3 reads TGCGCCAGCAGCTTGGCGACAGGGGATCAGCCCCAGCATTTT. Full variable domain (missing parts from reference TRBV5-1 and TRBJ1-5): KAGVTQTPRYLIKTRGQQVTLSCSPISGHRSVSWYQQTPGQGLQFLFEYFSETQRNKGNFPGRFSGRQFSNSRSEMNVSTLELGDSALYLCASSLATGDQPQHFGDGTRLSIL.

On this clonotype: A read error may produce the germline difference seen at one junction end. The J gene is TRBJ2-2, the V gene TRBV20-1; no definite D call. CDR3 length equals 12 residues. Germline V gene sequence: CDR1 DFQATT, CDR2 SNEGSKA (reference sequence). This CDR3 reads CSARARTGELFF. The CDR3 DNA sequence: TGCAGTGCCAGAGCTAGGACCGGGGAGCTGTTTTTT.

The genes are TRBV5-6 and TRBJ2-7; D is perhaps TRBD1 (7 bases). This CDR3 region has 14 residues. The germline V and J ends were trimmed by 0 bases and 7 bases, with 14 bases remaining between them. Germline V gene data show CDR1 as SGHDT and CDR2 as YYEEEE. The CDR3 DNA reads TGTGCCAGCAGCTTGGTCAGGGGGGTGGGAGAGCAGTACTTC. This gives the protein CASSLVRGVGEQYF.

The V call is TRBV5-1, the J call TRBJ2-5; TRBD2 matches 13 bases. Germline CDR1 and CDR2: SGHRS and YFSETQ. CDR3 length: 15 amino acids. V was pared by 3 bases and J by 11 bases, with 10 bases of the junction left unmatched. The DNA for the CDR3 is TGCGCCAGCAGCTGGGGACTAGCGGGACGCAATGAGCAGTACTTC. This encodes CASSWGLAGRNEQYF. Full variable domain (missing parts from reference TRBV5-1 and TRBJ2-5): KAGVTQTPRYLIKTRGQQVTLSCSPISGHRSVSWYQQTPGQGLQFLFEYFSETQRNKGNFPGRFSGRQFSNSRSEMNVSTLELGDSALYLCASSWGLAGRNEQYFGPGTRLLVL.